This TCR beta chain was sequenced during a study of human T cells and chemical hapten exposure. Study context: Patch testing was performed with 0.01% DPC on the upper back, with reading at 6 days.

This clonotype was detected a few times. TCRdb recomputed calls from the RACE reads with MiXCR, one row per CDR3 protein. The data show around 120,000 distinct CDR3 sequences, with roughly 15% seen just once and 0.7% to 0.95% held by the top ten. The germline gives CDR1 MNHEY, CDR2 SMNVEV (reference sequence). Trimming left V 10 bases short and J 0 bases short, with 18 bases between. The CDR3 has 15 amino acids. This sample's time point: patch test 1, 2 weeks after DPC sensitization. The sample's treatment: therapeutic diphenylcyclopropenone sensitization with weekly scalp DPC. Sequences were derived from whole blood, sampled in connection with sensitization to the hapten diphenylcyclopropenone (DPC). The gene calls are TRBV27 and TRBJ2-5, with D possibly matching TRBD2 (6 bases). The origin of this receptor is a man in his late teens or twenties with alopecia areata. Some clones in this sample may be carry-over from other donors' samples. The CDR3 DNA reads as TGTGCCACCATGTCCCCCGGGGGTCACCAAGAGACCCAGTACTTC. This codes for CATMSPGGHQETQYF.